This section outlines one TCR beta chain sequence together with its context. These data come from a study of blood T cells in healthy people across ages. The V gene end was trimmed by 5 bases and the J gene end by 5 bases; junction bases not matched to a gene: 7. Germline V CDR1 and CDR2: DFQATT, SNEGSKA (reference sequence). This CDR3 comprises 14 residues. The second PCR ran about 6 to 12 cycles with a sample-barcoded 5' primer and J-beta primers. TCRdb redid the calling of the 5' RACE reads with MiXCR, one entry per CDR3 protein. This sample has nearly 800,000 distinct CDR3 sequences, with about 61% found just once.

The sample comprised blood. The V call is TRBV20-1, the J call TRBJ1-4, with 8 bases matching TRBD1. The clonotype comes from a man in his forties in good health. CDR3 in amino acids: CSAPPGQVNEKLFF. CDR3 nucleotide sequence: TGCAGTGCTCCACCGGGACAGGTGAATGAAAAACTGTTTTTT.